The T cell receptor beta chain described here comes from a study of blood T cell repertoires in COVID-19. Study overall: Acute and convalescent COVID-19 specimens originated in the United States, Italy and Spain. PBMCs, B-cell-depleted T cells, or T cells were the source of the cDNA or gDNA that made up the material.

The CDR3 is 14 residues long. V was cut by 3 bases and J by 10 bases, with 14 bases left in between. Per germline, CDR1 SGDLS and CDR2 YYNGEE. This clone has just a few counts. Seattle cases were enrolled at active infection and followed longitudinally. Methods used by the authors: Amplification with reference gene primers provided the estimates of nucleated cell counts. This table comes from immunoSEQ multiplex PCR, and its TCRdb copy is limited to in-frame clones, with some not included. Clone size and the V and J calls come from that table; the DNA yielded D and trimming. The sample includes approximately 45,000 clones, 80% to 90% of them seen just once.

The receptor comes from a woman older than 75 with COVID-19, enrolled during active disease. Sequencing was performed on peripheral blood. The J gene is TRBJ1-6, the V gene TRBV9, with D possibly TRBD1 on 6 matching bases. The CDR3 region has the DNA TGTGCCAGCAGCGGCGGGGGCAGTCAGTCACCCCTCCACTTT. Its protein is CASSGGGSQSPLHF.